This TCR beta chain emerged from a study of blood T cell repertoires in COVID-19. At the level of the study: Acute and convalescent COVID-19 samples came from the United States, Italy and Spain. From T cells, B-cell-depleted T cells, or PBMCs came the material, which was cDNA or gDNA.

V was cut by 5 bases and J by 1 base, with 10 bases left in between. CDR3 length equals 14 residues. The germline gives CDR1 SGHAT, CDR2 FQNNGV. The table came from immunoSEQ multiplex PCR; TCRdb's copy has only in-frame clones and leaves some out. The sample yields hundreds of thousands of clones, 82% seen once. The TCR originated in a woman aged 70-85 years with acute or convalescent COVID-19. The chain recombines TRBV11-2 with TRBJ2-3; D unclear. The sequencing sample was made of peripheral blood. In nucleotides, the CDR3 is TGTGCCAGCAGCCCGACCCGGGGCACAGATACGCAGTATTTT. It specifies CASSPTRGTDTQYF.